One TCR beta chain is described in this entry. Its matching antigen is unknown. This sample was included in a study of Tregs in tolerant kidney transplant recipients. V lost 1 base and J lost 1, with 10 bases in between. The CDR3 contains 15 residues. The germline gives CDR1 SGDLS, CDR2 YYNGEE. CD4+CD25+CD127- Tregs, CD4+CD25- non-Tregs, CD4 and CD8 cells were sorted. The protocol was immunoSEQ multiplex PCR, while the TCRdb copy is restricted to in-frame clones and leaves out a portion. The repertoire holds about 100,000 clones, with over 85% as singletons. Points from the study as a whole: Tregs expanded with activated donor B cells seemed most donor-specific. No direct test of biological reproducibility was done here.

V is TRBV9 and J is TRBJ2-3; D may be TRBD2 (7 bases). The specimen comprised CD4+ T cells from blood, sampled before the transplant. This receptor was identified in a human donor who received a combined kidney and bone marrow transplant. CDR3 region: CASSVLGGRTDTQYF. The CDR3 region has the DNA TGTGCCAGCAGCGTACTCGGGGGGCGCACAGATACGCAGTATTTT.